Reported below is one TCR beta chain. This clone was seen more than once but under ten times. It lacks a known antigen. No qualities accompany the bases; no much larger clone lies one base away. Genomic DNA was extracted from sorted cells for sequencing of the TCRbeta CDR3 region. The immunoSEQ Assay was used to sequence the TCRbeta CDR3 regions. Not all clones reach the TCRdb copy of this immuneACCESS table, which keeps in-frame sequences only. Checked studies attribute under half of the gap to unresolved V genes and leave the rest unexplained. In this sample the table shows under 95,000 clones, around nine tenths of which occur a single time. Around 0.19% of the sample is in the top ten clones. Patients with a history of autoimmune disease or receiving systemic immunosuppression were excluded from the trial. Peripheral blood for TCR sequencing was collected from all dose cohorts at baseline, on cycle 4 day 1, and on cycle 7 day 1. The samples were taken from a phase I, first-in-human, multicenter, open-label dose-escalation trial of ivuxolimab. Adults with locally advanced or metastatic melanoma, renal cell, hepatocellular, or head and neck squamous cell carcinoma were enrolled in the trial. Before TCR sequencing, CD4+ and CD8+ T cells were separately sorted from peripheral blood.

The sample comes from a study of OX40 agonist ivuxolimab in advanced cancers. In terms of the full investigation: Ivuxolimab, which targeted the costimulatory receptor OX40 (CD134), was an agonistic, fully human IgG2 monoclonal antibody. Intravenous ivuxolimab was administered to patients every 2 weeks at six dose levels: 0.01, 0.1, 0.3, 1.5, 3 and 10 mg/kg. Among the 52 dose-escalation patients, some 20 had hepatocellular carcinoma, roughly 15 melanoma, 9 renal cell carcinoma and 9 head and neck cancer. In the dose-escalation cohort, 70% to 85% of patients were male, and the mean age was approximately 60 years with a range of about 20 to 80. Patients were allowed to have had prior anti-PD-1, anti-PD-L1 or anti-CTLA-4 therapy, and roughly two fifths of the dose-escalation patients had been treated with checkpoint inhibitors. Partial responses occurred in three dose-escalation patients, of whom one had hepatocellular carcinoma and two had cutaneous melanoma. Peripheral TCRbeta sequencing aimed to test whether ivuxolimab altered TCR sequence diversity and caused clonal T-cell expansion. The paper describes the monotherapy dose-escalation part (N ≈ 50 patients) of the phase I trial of ivuxolimab. The full study reports these points: At doses of 0.1 to 3.0 mg/kg, clonal expansion of both CD4+ and CD8+ T cells in blood was seen between baseline and week 6. In the 0.1-3.0 mg/kg groups, partial responders were among the patients with the lowest normalized peripheral clonal expansion, particularly in CD8+ T cells. Low levels of normalized T-cell clonal expansion were also seen in some patients who did not respond. Which antigens the clonally expanded peripheral T cells were specific for was not determined. After ivuxolimab, more expanded clones were found on average in CD8+ T cells than in CD4+ T cells.

The receptor comes from an adult with an advanced solid tumor such as melanoma, head and neck, liver or kidney cancer. This specimen was CD4+ or CD8+ T cells sorted from blood, taken in a trial of the OX40 agonist ivuxolimab.

The CDR3 protein is CASSLYGPDQPQHF. The nucleotide sequence is TGTGCCAGCAGTTTATATGGACCCGATCAGCCCCAGCATTTT. The V gene is TRBV28 and the J gene is TRBJ1-5, with the D gene not confidently named. CDR1 and CDR2 were assigned from the germline V gene as MDHEN and SYDVKM. CDR3 length: 14 amino acids, cysteine to phenylalanine. Only the CDR3 DNA is retained, 42 bases long and in frame from the first base. V and J lose 1 base and 5 bases, and a span of 9 bases separates them.